This T cell receptor beta chain was sequenced for a study of cytomegalovirus exposure and HLA in healthy donors. Study-wide points: Both high specificity and high sensitivity reportedly marked the classifier's diagnosis of cytomegalovirus status.

The repertoire was sequenced with immunoSEQ multiplex PCR; TCRdb's copy has only in-frame clones and lacks some. The sample carries around 200,000 clones, 80% to 85% recorded once. Per germline, CDR1 MNHEY and CDR2 SVGAGI. V gave up 2 bases and J gave up 2 bases; unmatched junction bases: 2. The CDR3 is made up of 14 amino acids. On this clone itself: The antigen is unknown.

This receptor was identified in a woman aged 25 to 39 in good health and CMV-seronegative. Source material: PBMCs. This chain uses TRBV6-5 with TRBJ1-2, with 7 bases fitting TRBD1. CDR3 sequence reads: CASSYRDSNYGYTF. Here the CDR3 DNA reads TGTGCCAGCAGTTACAGGGACAGCAACTATGGCTACACCTTC.